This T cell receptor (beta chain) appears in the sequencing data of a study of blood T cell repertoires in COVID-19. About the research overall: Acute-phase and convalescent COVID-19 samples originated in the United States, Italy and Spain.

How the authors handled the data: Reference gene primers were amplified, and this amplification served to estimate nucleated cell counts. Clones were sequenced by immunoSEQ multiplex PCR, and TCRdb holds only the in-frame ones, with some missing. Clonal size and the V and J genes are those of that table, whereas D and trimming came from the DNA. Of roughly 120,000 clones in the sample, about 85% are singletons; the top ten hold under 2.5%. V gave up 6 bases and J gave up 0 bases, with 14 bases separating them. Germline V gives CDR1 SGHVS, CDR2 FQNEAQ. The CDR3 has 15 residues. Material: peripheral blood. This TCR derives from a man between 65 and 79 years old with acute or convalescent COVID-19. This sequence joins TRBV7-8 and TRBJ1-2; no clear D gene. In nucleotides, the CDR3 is TGTGCCAGCAGGCTCGCGGGCCGAGCTAACTATGGCTACACCTTC. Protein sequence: CASRLAGRANYGYTF.